Each of the 29 T cell receptor beta chains below was sequenced from the same sample in a study of T cells in Graves' hyperthyroidism and ophthalmopathy. Template material for amplifying TCR beta CDR3 regions consisted of RNA transcripts. When the TCR CDR3 underwent first-round RT-PCR, the HTBI primer set was used. Via MiXCR, TCRdb re-called the multiplex PCR reads, giving one row per CDR3 protein. The sample carries 250,000 to 350,000 distinct CDR3 sequences, over 20% recorded once. Material for sequencing was blood. The receptors were sampled from a man in his thirties or forties with Graves' ophthalmopathy.

This clonotype was seen many times. Written as DNA, the CDR3 is TGTGCCAGCAGTTCAAGACTTGCCAATGAGCAGTTCTTC. As protein: CASSSRLANEQFF. This chain uses TRBV28 with TRBJ2-1; D ambiguous. The CDR3 has 13 residues. V lost 4 bases to trimming and J lost 6 bases, with 10 bases between them. Germline V gives CDR1 MDHEN, CDR2 SYDVKM.

This clonotype has a count of ten or more. The chain recombines TRBV2 with TRBJ1-2; 8 nucleotides align to TRBD1. CDR3 length: 14 amino acids. Germline V gene lookup returns CDR1 SNHLY and CDR2 FYNNEI. V dropped 3 bases and J dropped 7; count of bases not matched to a gene: 7. In DNA, the CDR3 is TGTGCCAGCAGTGACCAGGGGGCGCCGGTTGGCTACACCTTC. It encodes CASSDQGAPVGYTF.

The J gene is TRBJ1-1, the V gene TRBV4-2, with D hard to call. Trimming stripped 0 bases from V and 0 bases from J, with 5 bases between. The CDR3 is 14 amino acids. CDR1 and CDR2 (germline): LGHNA, YNFKEQ. CDR3 DNA sequence: TGTGCCAGCAGCCAAGAAACGGTGAACACTGAAGCTTTCTTT. It codes for CASSQETVNTEAFF.

This clonotype was seen only a few times. The chain joins TRBV6-1 to TRBJ2-3, with 11 bases lining up with TRBD2. CDR3 length: 17 amino acids. With 6 bases clipped from V and 3 bases from J, the junction kept 11 bases outside the gene matches. Germline V gene sequence: CDR1 MNHNS, CDR2 SASEGT. The CDR3 here is CASSRGSGLAGTDTQYF. The CDR3, as DNA: TGTGCCAGCAGCCGAGGTTCAGGACTAGCGGGTACAGATACGCAGTATTTT.

This clonotype was picked up many times. The rearrangement joins TRBV3-1 to TRBJ1-5; D is unresolved. Germline V CDR1 and CDR2: LGHDT, YNNKEL (reference sequence). CDR3 length: 15 residues. The V end lost 1 base, the J end lost 2 bases, and 9 bases lay between the germline ends. CDR3 loop: CASSQGLGGNQPQHF. CDR3 nucleotides: TGTGCCAGCAGCCAAGGTCTGGGCGGCAATCAGCCCCAGCATTTT. Full variable domain (rest looked up from reference TRBV3-1 and TRBJ1-5): DTAVSQTPKYLVTQMGNDKSIKCEQNLGHDTMYWYKQDSKKFLKIMFSYNNKELIINETVPNRFSPKSPDKAHLNLHINSLELGDSAVYFCASSQGLGGNQPQHFGDGTRLSIL.

Ten or more counts support this clonotype. The rearrangement uses TRBV29-1 and TRBJ1-2, with D unresolved. V lost 3 bases and J 5 bases, leaving 10 bases between the germline ends. The CDR3 runs to 12 residues. The germline CDR1 and CDR2 sequences are SQVTM and ANQGSEA. The CDR3 reads CSVDRGEYGYTF. CDR3 in DNA: TGCAGCGTTGATCGGGGAGAATATGGCTACACCTTC.

Ten or more counts support this clonotype. The chain has TRBV7-9 and TRBJ1-2, with D uncertain. The CDR3 has 12 residues. V lost 0 bases to trimming and J lost 9 bases, with 8 bases between them. The V gene's germline CDR1 is SEHNR and CDR2 FQNEAQ (reference sequence). As DNA, the CDR3 is TGTGCCAGCAGCTTAGCGACGCAGAGCTACACCTTC. Translation: CASSLATQSYTF.

This clonotype has a handful of counts. CDR3 loop: CASSLEGSSQPQHF. The CDR3 region has the DNA TGCGCCAGCAGCTTGGAGGGTAGTAGTCAGCCCCAGCATTTT. This sequence joins TRBV5-1 and TRBJ1-5, with D hard to call. This CDR3 is 14 amino acids long. Germline V gives CDR1 SGHRS, CDR2 YFSETQ. Between the trimmed V and J ends, which lost 0 bases and 6 bases, there was a span of 10 bases.

This clonotype was found a few times. The chain couples TRBV30 to TRBJ1-2; no clear D. The V gene lost 5 bases and the J gene lost 1 base, with 11 bases spanning the gap. Germline-derived CDR1 and CDR2 are GTSNPN and SVGIG (reference sequence). This CDR3 has 13 amino acids. CDR3 protein: CAWGRYFNYGYTF. CDR3 sequence (DNA): TGTGCCTGGGGCAGGTACTTTAACTATGGCTACACCTTC.

This clonotype occurred many times. This chain uses TRBV3-1 with TRBJ2-7, with TRBD1 as a possible D gene (7 bases). The CDR3 is 16 residues long. Trimming left V 4 bases short and J 3 bases short, with 19 bases between. CDR1 is LGHDT and CDR2 is YNNKEL in the germline V gene (reference sequence). Here the CDR3 DNA reads TGTGCCAGCAGCCGTGCGGGGCGCCAGGGGGACTACGAGCAGTACTTC. Its protein product is CASSRAGRQGDYEQYF.

This clonotype appeared many times. The V gene is TRBV3-1, the J gene TRBJ1-1; the D gene is possibly TRBD1 (6 bases). Germline V gene lookup returns CDR1 LGHDT and CDR2 YNNKEL (reference sequence). With 3 bases removed from V and 10 bases from J, the gap between germline ends came to 18 bases. This CDR3 has 14 amino acids. The CDR3 nucleotides are TGTGCCAGCAGCCATGGGCAGGGGACGGGTGGAGCTTTCTTT. This sequence encodes CASSHGQGTGGAFF. The full variable domain, completed using reference TRBV3-1 and TRBJ1-1, is DTAVSQTPKYLVTQMGNDKSIKCEQNLGHDTMYWYKQDSKKFLKIMFSYNNKELIINETVPNRFSPKSPDKAHLNLHINSLELGDSAVYFCASSHGQGTGGAFFGQGTRLTVV.

The J gene is TRBJ2-7, the V gene TRBV6-1; TRBD2 aligns across 11 bases. Germline assignment: CDR1 MNHNS and CDR2 SASEGT. This CDR3 spans 15 amino acids. The ends lost 6 bases at V and 1 base at J; junction bases unmatched: 5. CDR3 region: CASSPSGRISYEQYF. The CDR3 region has the DNA TGTGCCAGCAGCCCTAGCGGGAGGATTTCCTACGAGCAGTACTTC.

The table lists this clonotype with a few counts. This sequence joins TRBV9 and TRBJ2-5; D not resolved. Trimming removed 0 bases at V and 5 bases at J, with 11 bases between. The CDR3 extends over 14 amino acids. Germline V gene lookup returns CDR1 SGDLS and CDR2 YYNGEE. The CDR3 bases are TGTGCCAGCAGCGTAGGTCTAGATTCGGAGACCCAGTACTTC. As protein: CASSVGLDSETQYF.

This chain's CDR3 is CSARPGGVTGELFF. CDR3 nucleotide sequence: TGCAGTGCCAGACCGGGGGGAGTAACCGGGGAGCTGTTTTTT. V usage is TRBV20-1 and J usage is TRBJ2-2; TRBD2 agrees at 7 bases. Germline CDR1 is DFQATT and CDR2 is SNEGSKA (reference sequence). This CDR3 spans 14 amino acids. The trim removed 6 bases at V and 5 bases at J, leaving 9 bases unmatched.

The rearrangement uses TRBV4-1 and TRBJ2-3; 7 bases match TRBD2. Germline V gene lookup returns CDR1 MGHRA and CDR2 YSYEKL. Trimming cost V 4 bases and J 5 bases; bases outside gene matches: 15. The CDR3 runs 17 residues. In DNA, the CDR3 is TGCGCCAGCAGCCCCGGCCCACTAGCGAGAGAGGTAGATACGCAGTATTTT. This codes for CASSPGPLAREVDTQYF.

The genes are TRBV28 and TRBJ2-2; tentatively, D is TRBD1 or TRBD2 (5 bases each). Germline CDR1 reads MDHEN; CDR2 reads SYDVKM. V was trimmed by 2 bases and J by 1 base, leaving 14 bases between them. This CDR3 spans 17 amino acids. The CDR3 is CASSLVGGRMNTGELFF. CDR3 nucleotide sequence: TGTGCCAGCAGTTTAGTTGGGGGACGGATGAACACCGGGGAGCTGTTTTTT.

V and J are TRBV18 and TRBJ1-1; D might be TRBD1 (5 bases). V was trimmed by 4 bases and J by 4 bases, leaving 19 bases between them. CDR1 is KGHSH and CDR2 is LQKENI in the germline V gene. The length of the CDR3 is 16 residues. In DNA form, the CDR3 reads TGTGCCAGCTCACAGTCCCCACTCCAGGGCACCACTGAAGCTTTCTTT. It specifies CASSQSPLQGTTEAFF.

This clonotype showed up many times. The gene calls are TRBV20-1 and TRBJ2-3; 8 bases map to TRBD2. This CDR3 is 15 amino acids long. Germline trimming cut 2 bases from V and 1 base from J; bases unmatched to any gene: 5. Germline CDR1 and CDR2: DFQATT and SNEGSKA (reference sequence). The CDR3 nucleotides are TGCAGTGCTAGAAGGGCTAGCGGGCGCACAGATACGCAGTATTTT. Protein product: CSARRASGRTDTQYF.

This chain links TRBV5-1 with TRBJ1-5, with TRBD1 matching over 10 bases. Germline trimming cut 4 bases from V and 4 bases from J; bases unmatched to any gene: 5. The CDR3 is made up of 15 amino acids. CDR1 and CDR2 from the germline V gene are SGHRS and YFSETQ. The CDR3: CASSSGQGGNQPQHF. CDR3 coding DNA: TGCGCCAGCAGCAGCGGACAGGGGGGGAATCAGCCCCAGCATTTT.

The chain joins TRBV20-1 to TRBJ2-1; D gene uncertain. V was cut by 1 base and J by 4 bases, with 17 bases left in between. This CDR3 is 16 amino acids long. CDR1 is DFQATT and CDR2 is SNEGSKA in the germline V gene (reference sequence). CDR3 DNA sequence: TGCAGTGCTAGAGGCTGGGCCCAGACACGATACAATGAGCAGTTCTTC. This codes for CSARGWAQTRYNEQFF.

About this clonotype: A much larger clone differs from this one at a single base, so this may be a read error. The rearrangement links TRBV6-9 to TRBJ1-1; 10 bases map to TRBD1. After removal of 4 bases from V and 3 bases from J, the junction contained 8 bases not matched to a gene. This CDR3 contains 16 residues. Germline loops: CDR1 MNHGY, CDR2 SVAAGI. CDR3 loop: CASSFPTGGSDTEAFF. The CDR3, as DNA: TGTGCCAGCAGTTTCCCGACAGGGGGCAGCGACACTGAAGCTTTCTTT.

Only a few counts were recorded for this clonotype. The chain recombines TRBV27 with TRBJ2-1; weak D call: TRBD2 (6 bases). The CDR3 covers 14 residues. The V gene's germline CDR1 is MNHEY and CDR2 SMNVEV (reference sequence). With 7 bases removed from V and 5 bases from J, the gap between germline ends came to 15 bases. The CDR3 bases are TGTGCCAGCACCCTGACTAGAATCCACAATGAGCAGTTCTTC. Translating gives CASTLTRIHNEQFF.

The rearrangement joins TRBV19 to TRBJ2-3, with D possibly being TRBD2 (6 bases). The CDR3 has 15 residues. Trimming removed 7 bases at V and 5 bases at J, with 19 bases between. Germline V lookup: CDR1 LNHDA, CDR2 SQIVND (reference sequence). CDR3 region: CASTRNLGLVDTQYF. In DNA, the CDR3 is TGTGCCAGTACACGAAACCTGGGACTGGTAGATACGCAGTATTTT.

This clonotype was seen many times. V is TRBV24-1 and J is TRBJ2-1; possibly TRBD2 for D (5 bases). CDR1 and CDR2 (germline): KGHDR, SFDVKD. V was clipped by 10 bases and J by 0 bases, with 18 bases between them. This CDR3 region has 16 residues. The CDR3 sequence is CATGGGRGSSYNEQFF. DNA of the CDR3: TGTGCCACAGGTGGTGGGCGAGGGAGCTCCTACAATGAGCAGTTCTTC.

The sample holds one count of this clonotype. The chain uses TRBV2 and TRBJ2-7, with D unclear. The CDR3 has 15 amino acids. Germline loops: CDR1 SNHLY, CDR2 FYNNEI. The V and J ends lost 7 bases and 0 bases respectively, with 16 bases between them. The CDR3 loop is CASTEGQSTSYEQYF. The CDR3 bases are TGTGCCAGCACCGAAGGTCAGTCGACCTCCTACGAGCAGTACTTC.

The chain is built from TRBV4-2 and TRBJ1-5; D gene ambiguous. The CDR3 extends over 14 amino acids. Trimming left V 2 bases short and J 6 bases short, with 11 bases between. Germline V gene data show CDR1 as LGHNA and CDR2 as YNFKEQ. The CDR3 is CASSQYQGPQPQHF. The CDR3 DNA reads as TGTGCCAGCAGCCAATATCAAGGGCCTCAGCCCCAGCATTTT.

The chain joins TRBV10-3 to TRBJ2-7; 8 bases line up with TRBD2. Germline V CDR1 and CDR2: ENHRY, SYGVKD. V lost 6 bases and J lost 4; bases outside the gene matches: 2. The CDR3 is 12 residues long. The CDR3 sequence: CAISTSGYEQYF. The CDR3 DNA follows: TGTGCCATCAGCACTAGCGGTTACGAGCAGTACTTC.

This clonotype was recorded a few times. The chain carries TRBV30 and TRBJ2-4, with 7 nucleotides matching TRBD2. The CDR3 runs to 13 residues. Germline V gene sequence: CDR1 GTSNPN, CDR2 SVGIG (reference sequence). Trimming at V came to 2 bases and at J to 6 bases, leaving 4 bases not matched to a gene. CDR3 protein: CAWSMGGGNIQYF. The CDR3 DNA reads as TGTGCCTGGAGTATGGGGGGGGGAAACATTCAGTACTTC.

There are a few counts of this clonotype. J is TRBJ1-1 and V is TRBV28; D may be TRBD1 (5 bases). From germline, CDR1 is MDHEN and CDR2 SYDVKM. The CDR3 covers 15 residues. V was pared by 4 bases and J by 1 base, with 13 bases between. The CDR3 DNA follows: TGTGCCAGCAGTTCCCCTCAGGGTAGGAACACTGAAGCTTTCTTT. It codes for CASSSPQGRNTEAFF.